Sequencing of this TCR beta chain was carried out in a study of OX40 agonist ivuxolimab in advanced cancers. Describing the broader study: The costimulatory receptor OX40 (CD134) was targeted by ivuxolimab, a fully human IgG2 agonistic monoclonal antibody. Intravenous ivuxolimab was administered to patients every 2 weeks at six dose levels: 0.01, 0.1, 0.3, 1.5, 3 and 10 mg/kg. The dose-escalation cohort was 82.7% male with a mean age of approximately 59 years, ranging from about 20 to 85. Of the approximately 50 patients in dose escalation, about 20 had hepatocellular carcinoma, about 15 had melanoma, 9 had renal cell carcinoma and 9 had head and neck cancer. The paper describes the monotherapy dose-escalation part (N = 52 patients) of the phase I trial of ivuxolimab. Three dose-escalation patients achieved partial responses, one with hepatocellular carcinoma and two with cutaneous melanoma. The point of sequencing TCRbeta in the periphery was to test whether ivuxolimab changed TCR sequence diversity and drove clonal T-cell expansion. Patients were allowed to have had prior anti-PD-1, anti-PD-L1 or anti-CTLA-4 therapy, and about 40% of the dose-escalation patients had been treated with checkpoint inhibitors. General conclusions and limits of the study: At doses from 0.1 to 3.0 mg/kg, clonal expansion was seen in both CD4+ and CD8+ blood T cells between baseline and week 6. Low levels of normalized T-cell clonal expansion were also seen in some patients who did not respond. In partial responders in the 0.1-3.0 mg/kg groups, normalized peripheral clonal expansion was found to be among the lowest, especially among CD8+ T cells. On average, CD8+ T cells showed more expanded clones than CD4+ T cells after ivuxolimab. Which antigens the clonally expanded peripheral T cells were specific for was not determined.

About this clone: The clone's antigen remains unknown. Base qualities are not at hand, and no much larger clone is one base apart.

For sequencing of the TCRbeta CDR3 region, genomic DNA was extracted from the sorted cells. The immunoSEQ Assay was used to sequence the TCRbeta CDR3 regions. This immuneACCESS table, as held by TCRdb, lists in-frame sequences with V and J called but not all clones. Of the missing ones, under half trace to an unresolved V gene in checked studies; the others have no known cause. The sample table contains about 38,000 clones; only one count was recorded for over 65% of them. About 12% of the sample lies in the top ten. Patients with autoimmune disease history or receiving systemic immunosuppression were excluded from the trial. Peripheral blood for TCR sequencing was drawn from every dose cohort at baseline, at cycle 4 day 1 and at cycle 7 day 1. Samples came from an open-label, multicenter, first-in-human phase I dose-escalation trial of ivuxolimab. Adults with locally advanced or metastatic head and neck squamous cell, hepatocellular, melanoma or renal cell carcinoma were enrolled in the trial. CD4+ and CD8+ T cells were sorted separately from peripheral blood before TCR sequencing.

The germline V gene yields SNHLY for CDR1 and FYNNEI for CDR2. Measured from the cysteine to the phenylalanine, the CDR3 is 15 residues long. Only CDR3 DNA is held: 45 bases, read in frame from base 1. Trimming accounts for 6 bases at V and 2 bases at J, while the number of junction bases matched to no gene is 6. The sample was CD4+ or CD8+ T cells sorted from blood, taken in a trial of the OX40 agonist ivuxolimab. Recombination linked TRBV2 to TRBJ2-1; 8 central nucleotides agree with TRBD1. The receptor comes from an adult with an advanced solid tumor such as melanoma, head and neck, liver or kidney cancer. Here is the DNA: TGTGCCAGCAGGGCGGACAGGGCAACCTACAATGAGCAGTTCTTC. It codes for CASRADRATYNEQFF.